One and the same sample provided the 28 T cell receptor beta chains below, sequenced in a study of vaccination and CD4 T cells after COVID-19. Antigen specificity for these receptors is unknown. Cultured CD4+ T cell DNA underwent sequencing with the Oncomine TCR Beta short-read assay. MiXCR was run by TCRdb on the PCR reads, yielding one entry per CDR3 protein. The sample yields about 20,000 distinct CDR3 sequences, approximately 50% seen once. The treatment denotes: roughly ten-day PBMC culture with coronavirus spike peptide pools or control peptides (ViraFEST assay). Specimen: CD4+ T cells from blood, cultured in vitro. Receptor source: a human donor who had recovered from COVID-19.

This clonotype showed up just a few times. V usage is TRBV2 and J usage is TRBJ2-5, with 7 nucleotides matching TRBD1. Germline V lookup: CDR1 SNHLY, CDR2 FYNNEI. This CDR3 region has 15 residues. The trim removed 5 bases at V and 0 bases at J, leaving 6 bases unmatched. The CDR3 coding sequence is TGTGCCAGCAGTACAGGGGCCACGTACCAAGAGACCCAGTACTTC. Protein product: CASSTGATYQETQYF. The whole variable domain, remainder taken from reference TRBV2 and TRBJ2-5, is EPEVTQTPSHQVTQMGQEVILRCVPISNHLYFYWYRQILGQKVEFLVSFYNNEISEKSEIFDDQFSVERPDGSNFTLKIRSTKLEDSAMYFCASSTGATYQETQYFGPGTRLLVL.

The chain carries TRBV6-1 and TRBJ2-7; perhaps TRBD1 as D (6 bases). From germline, CDR1 is MNHNS and CDR2 SASEGT. The CDR3 consists of 14 residues. V dropped 6 bases and J dropped 2 bases, with 14 bases sitting between them. The CDR3 protein is CASRASGAAYEQYF. DNA for the CDR3: TGTGCCAGCAGGGCGTCAGGGGCGGCCTACGAGCAGTACTTC.

The chain is built from TRBV15 and TRBJ2-1; a possible D gene is TRBD2 (5 bases). The germline V gene has CDR1 LNHNV and CDR2 YYDKDF (reference sequence). V lost 0 bases, J lost 6 bases, and 18 bases lay in between. The CDR3 runs to 17 residues. Here the CDR3 reads CATSRDLDFPVSNEQFF. The CDR3 DNA follows: TGTGCCACCAGCAGAGATCTGGACTTCCCGGTTTCCAATGAGCAGTTCTTC.

This sequence joins TRBV20-1 and TRBJ2-7, with 7 bases fitting TRBD1. Trimming cost V 0 bases and J 2 bases; bases outside gene matches: 16. The CDR3 is 18 residues long. Germline V lookup: CDR1 DFQATT, CDR2 SNEGSKA (reference sequence). The CDR3 DNA sequence: TGCAGTGCTAGAGATAAGGTCGTGACAGGGCGGTCGGCCTACGAGCAGTACTTC. Translating gives CSARDKVVTGRSAYEQYF.

The J gene is TRBJ1-4, the V gene TRBV28, with D perhaps TRBD1 (5 bases). The V end lost 7 bases, the J end lost 4 bases, and 13 bases lay between the germline ends. The CDR3 loop spans 14 amino acids. Germline CDR1 and CDR2: MDHEN and SYDVKM. The CDR3 nucleotides read TGTGCCAGCACCAGGGACGGCATTAATGAAAAACTGTTTTTT. Its translation: CASTRDGINEKLFF.

This clonotype was seen a few times. The V gene is TRBV7-9, the J gene TRBJ2-7, with 10 bases lining up with TRBD2. The V gene end was trimmed by 3 bases and the J gene end by 9 bases; junction bases not matched to a gene: 23. Germline V lookup: CDR1 SEHNR, CDR2 FQNEAQ (reference sequence). The CDR3 length is 19 residues. The CDR3, as DNA: TGTGCCAGCAGCTTCGATGTCAGCGGGAGGGCCAAAATAAACGATGTGCAGTACTTC. It translates to CASSFDVSGRAKINDVQYF.

This sequence joins TRBV6-2 or TRBV6-3 and TRBJ2-2, with 10 bases lining up with TRBD1. The CDR3 is 15 residues long. The trim removed 6 bases at V and 3 bases at J, leaving 4 bases unmatched. The germline gives CDR1 MNHEY, CDR2 SVGEGT. The CDR3, as DNA: TGTGCCAGCAGAGGGACAGGGGTCTACACCGGGGAGCTGTTTTTT. It codes for CASRGTGVYTGELFF.

In its sample, this clonotype was seen a few times. The rearrangement uses TRBV19 and TRBJ1-5; TRBD1 agrees at 7 bases. The V gene's germline CDR1 is LNHDA and CDR2 SQIVND (reference sequence). CDR3 size: 16 residues. The V gene end was trimmed by 7 bases and the J gene end by 5 bases; junction bases not matched to a gene: 14. CDR3 in DNA: TGTGCCAGTAAACAGGGACAGTTCGCTTTAGATCAGCCCCAGCATTTT. The encoded protein is CASKQGQFALDQPQHF.

V usage is TRBV5-1 and J usage is TRBJ2-5; D is perhaps TRBD2 (5 bases). CDR3 length equals 15 residues. Trimming took 0 bases from V and 5 from J, leaving 14 bases between them. CDR1 and CDR2 from the germline V gene are SGHRS and YFSETQ. This CDR3 is CASSLAASPEETQYF. The DNA of the CDR3 is TGCGCCAGCAGCTTGGCGGCTAGCCCTGAGGAGACCCAGTACTTC.

J is TRBJ1-3 and V is TRBV15; D remains ambiguous. The CDR3 contains 15 residues. Germline V gene lookup returns CDR1 LNHNV and CDR2 YYDKDF (reference sequence). Trimming left V 2 bases short and J 2 bases short, with 10 bases between. Here the CDR3 reads CATSRSRETGNTIYF. In nucleotides, the CDR3 is TGTGCCACCAGCAGATCAAGGGAAACTGGAAACACCATATATTTT.

This chain joins TRBV20-1 and TRBJ2-7; no reliable D call. This CDR3 is 14 amino acids long. Between the trimmed V and J ends, which lost 1 base and 4 bases, there was a span of 14 bases. CDR1 and CDR2 from the germline V gene are DFQATT and SNEGSKA (reference sequence). CDR3 nucleotide sequence: TGCAGTGCTAGAGCCCTAATTTCGGTTTACGAGCAGTACTTC. It encodes CSARALISVYEQYF.

This clonotype was recorded a few times. V usage is TRBV11-3 and J usage is TRBJ1-1, with D hard to call. Trimming left V 2 bases short and J 1 base short, with 5 bases between. The CDR3 loop spans 13 amino acids. Germline loops: CDR1 SGHNT, CDR2 YENEEA. CDR3: CASSLMRNTEAFF. The CDR3 nucleotides are TGTGCCAGCAGCTTAATGAGGAACACTGAAGCTTTCTTT. The full variable domain, completed using reference TRBV11-3 and TRBJ1-1, is EAGVVQSPRYKIIEKKQPVAFWCNPISGHNTLYWYLQNLGQGPELLIRYENEEAVDDSQLPKDRFSAERLKGVDSTLKIQPAELGDSAVYLCASSLMRNTEAFFGQGTRLTVV.

The gene calls are TRBV6-1 and TRBJ1-1, with 9 bases lining up with TRBD1. CDR3 length: 15 residues. The junction had 5 bases not matched to a gene; V was cut back by 5 bases and J by 1 base. Germline assignment: CDR1 MNHNS and CDR2 SASEGT. The CDR3 sequence: CASSQGGQGNTEAFF. In DNA, the CDR3 is TGTGCCAGCAGTCAAGGGGGACAGGGGAACACTGAAGCTTTCTTT.

J is TRBJ1-2 and V is TRBV4-1; D unclear. Germline CDR1 and CDR2: MGHRA and YSYEKL. This CDR3 has 15 amino acids. The ends were cut back, 1 base at V and 2 bases at J, with 11 bases in the middle. As DNA, the CDR3 is TGCGCCAGCAGCCAAGCTGCTGCGGGGAACTATGGCTACACCTTC. Its translation: CASSQAAAGNYGYTF.

The chain is built from TRBV2 and TRBJ2-1; a weak D match, TRBD1 (6 bases). The CDR3 is 14 residues long. Trimming stripped 6 bases from V and 2 bases from J, with 11 bases between. Germline lookup yields CDR1 SNHLY and CDR2 FYNNEI. In DNA form, the CDR3 reads TGTGCCAGCAGCAGACAGGCTCCCTACAATGAGCAGTTCTTC. Protein product: CASSRQAPYNEQFF.

The rearrangement joins TRBV7-9 to TRBJ1-1; no clear D. The CDR3 totals 15 residues. CDR1 and CDR2 (germline): SEHNR, FQNEAQ (reference sequence). V was cut by 5 bases and J by 0 bases, with 13 bases left in between. The CDR3 loop is CASSREIVLNTEAFF. In DNA, the CDR3 is TGTGCCAGCAGCAGGGAGATCGTGTTGAACACTGAAGCTTTCTTT.

The J gene is TRBJ2-3, the V gene TRBV20-1; 8 positions agree with TRBD1. V trimming: 3 bases; J trimming: 2 bases; junction bases outside the gene matches: 7. Per the germline V gene, CDR1 is DFQATT and CDR2 is SNEGSKA (reference sequence). This CDR3 is 15 amino acids long. The CDR3 nucleotides read TGCAGTGCTAGTTTGGGGGACAGGCCCACAGATACGCAGTATTTT. The encoded protein is CSASLGDRPTDTQYF.

The table lists this clonotype with a few counts. The gene calls are TRBV20-1 and TRBJ1-1; 7 positions match TRBD1. The CDR3 extends over 13 amino acids. Germline assignment: CDR1 DFQATT and CDR2 SNEGSKA (reference sequence). V lost 8 bases to trimming and J lost 0 bases; unmatched junction nucleotides: 6. The CDR3 reads CSQSGGVNTEAFF. In DNA form, the CDR3 reads TGCAGTCAATCAGGGGGAGTGAACACTGAAGCTTTCTTT.

This chain uses TRBV20-1 with TRBJ1-5; 7 positions agree with TRBD1. Germline CDR1 DFQATT, CDR2 SNEGSKA (reference sequence). This CDR3 has 16 amino acids. After removal of 6 bases from V and 0 bases from J, the junction contained 11 bases not matched to a gene. The CDR3 sequence is CSAVTGKRYSNQPQHF. As DNA, the CDR3 is TGCAGTGCCGTGACAGGGAAGAGGTATAGCAATCAGCCCCAGCATTTT.

This clonotype was counted between two and nine times. This chain joins TRBV6-1 and TRBJ2-1; 8 bases are a match to TRBD2. Germline CDR1 MNHNS, CDR2 SASEGT. The CDR3 totals 15 residues. With 8 bases clipped from V and 6 bases from J, the junction kept 12 bases outside the gene matches. The CDR3 is CASVKGLGHSNEQFF. The DNA of the CDR3 is TGTGCCAGCGTTAAGGGACTAGGACACTCCAATGAGCAGTTCTTC.

The chain carries TRBV6-1 and TRBJ1-1; possible D gene TRBD1, 5 bases. V shed 7 bases and J shed 1 base, with 13 bases lying between them. The CDR3 has 14 residues. Per germline, CDR1 MNHNS and CDR2 SASEGT. The CDR3 spells CASTPWGENTEAFF. The CDR3 DNA follows: TGTGCCAGCACCCCTTGGGGGGAGAACACTGAAGCTTTCTTT.

The chain couples TRBV10-3 to TRBJ1-2; unclear D gene. The germline CDR1 and CDR2 sequences are ENHRY and SYGVKD. Trimming took off 4 bases at V and 4 bases at J, with 13 bases between the two ends. The CDR3 extends over 14 amino acids. CDR3 region: CAISVNSASYGYTF. The CDR3, as DNA: TGTGCCATCAGTGTAAACAGCGCCAGCTATGGCTACACCTTC.

The gene calls are TRBV6-1 and TRBJ1-6; TRBD1 matches at 7 bases. Germline V lookup: CDR1 MNHNS, CDR2 SASEGT. The CDR3 totals 15 residues. V lost 4 bases to trimming and J lost 6 bases; unmatched junction nucleotides: 6. As DNA, the CDR3 is TGTGCCAGCAGTGGACGGGCAGGGGGTAATTCACCCCTCCACTTT. Protein sequence: CASSGRAGGNSPLHF.

The chain links TRBV7-9 to TRBJ2-1, with TRBD2 identical over 9 bases. The J call is uncertain, as TRBJ2-7 better fits the DNA end. The CDR3 runs 15 residues. Germline V CDR1 and CDR2: SEHNR, FQNEAQ (reference sequence). The CDR3 sequence: CASSPTGLALGEQYF. The CDR3 DNA follows: TGTGCCAGCAGTCCAACGGGACTAGCACTTGGCGAGCAGTACTTC.

The chain recombines TRBV5-1 with TRBJ2-5; TRBD2 aligns across 11 bases. This CDR3 is 16 amino acids long. Trimming took 0 bases from V and 2 from J; bases not matched to a gene: 3. CDR1 and CDR2 from the germline V gene are SGHRS and YFSETQ. CDR3 DNA: TGCGCCAGCAGCTTGGAGGTAGCGGGGGGGCAAGAGACCCAGTACTTC. This codes for CASSLEVAGGQETQYF.

V is TRBV5-6 and J is TRBJ1-3; D is undetermined. CDR1 and CDR2 (germline): SGHDT, YYEEEE. This CDR3 region has 13 residues. Deletions cut 0 bases from V and 3 bases from J, with 4 bases between. CDR3 region: CASSLGGGNTIYF. The CDR3, as DNA: TGTGCCAGCAGCTTGGGGGGTGGAAACACCATATATTTT.

This clonotype occurred a few times. The chain carries TRBV10-2 and TRBJ2-3; D remains ambiguous. CDR3 size: 14 residues. Trimming shortened V by 11 bases and J by 1 base, and 16 bases separated the two germline ends. CDR1 is WSHSY and CDR2 is SAAADI in the germline V gene. CDR3 sequence: CAAVGDVGTDTQYF. The CDR3 bases are TGCGCCGCGGTGGGTGATGTGGGCACAGATACGCAGTATTTT.

The CDR3 reads CASSSMTFDRGRNSPLHF. CDR3 coding DNA: TGTGCCAGCAGTTCCATGACTTTTGACAGGGGTAGAAATTCACCCCTCCACTTT. The rearrangement uses TRBV28 and TRBJ1-6, with 8 bases matching TRBD1. Losses at the gene ends were 4 bases for V and 7 bases for J; bases not matched to a gene: 15. CDR3 size: 18 residues. Germline V gene lookup returns CDR1 MDHEN and CDR2 SYDVKM.